Each of the 23 T cell receptor beta chains below was sequenced from the same sample in a study of beta chain features in type 1 diabetes. Their antigens remain unidentified. Expressed TCRB transcripts got sequenced, as all isolated RNA was reverse transcribed. The repertoire was sequenced with immunoSEQ multiplex PCR; TCRdb's copy has only in-frame clones and lacks some. This sample has around 600,000 clones; over 10% occur once, and the top ten carry about 0.11%. General study findings and limits: Shorter TCRB CDR3s, moderately but significantly so, marked every one of the four CD4+ subsets in Type 1 diabetes patients.

The sequenced sample consisted of naive CD4+ T cells from blood. These TCRs come from a young man with type 1 diabetes.

This clone was found a few times. V gene TRBV7-2 combines with J gene TRBJ2-3; D unclear. From germline, CDR1 is SGHTA and CDR2 FQGNSA. The CDR3 is made up of 13 amino acids. V gave up 5 bases and J gave up 0 bases, with 6 bases separating them. The CDR3 loop is CASSTYSTDTQYF. CDR3 nucleotides: TGTGCCAGCAGCACCTACAGCACAGATACGCAGTATTTT.

The V and J genes are TRBV11-2 and TRBJ1-3; 7 bases map to TRBD1. The CDR3 is 16 residues long. Germline CDR1 and CDR2: SGHAT and FQNNGV. With V trimmed by 5 bases and J by 0 bases, 7 bases remained unmatched. CDR3 region: CASSPGQASSGNTIYF. In nucleotides, the CDR3 is TGTGCCAGCAGCCCTGGACAGGCGAGCTCTGGAAACACCATATATTTT.

This clone was detected a few times. CDR3 in amino acids: CASSPDGKVTEAFF. For the CDR3, the DNA is TGTGCCAGCAGTCCGGACGGGAAAGTCACTGAAGCTTTCTTT. This sequence joins TRBV6-5 and TRBJ1-1; D ambiguous. The germline CDR1 and CDR2 sequences are MNHEY and SVGAGI. The CDR3 totals 14 residues. The V gene lost 5 bases and the J gene lost 4 bases, with 14 bases spanning the gap.

This clone occurred a few times. This chain connects TRBV5-6 to TRBJ2-1; 7 bases line up with TRBD1. CDR1 and CDR2 from the germline V gene are SGHDT and YYEEEE. The CDR3 is made up of 16 amino acids. J gave up 0 bases and V 4 bases, and 7 bases lay outside the gene matches. For the CDR3, the DNA is TGTGCCAGCAGCCTTCGCAGGGGGACCTCCTACAATGAGCAGTTCTTC. Encoded protein: CASSLRRGTSYNEQFF.

This clone was picked up a small number of times. V is TRBV4-3 and J is TRBJ1-4, with 9 positions matching TRBD1. J gave up 0 bases and V 3 bases, and 14 bases lay outside the gene matches. The CDR3 is made up of 20 amino acids. Germline values: CDR1 LGHNA, CDR2 YSLEER. The CDR3 sequence: CASSQKAGTGSLATNEKLFF. For the CDR3, the DNA is TGCGCCAGCAGCCAGAAGGCCGGGACAGGGAGCCTCGCAACTAATGAAAAACTGTTTTTT.

This clone was picked up a small number of times. In DNA, the CDR3 is TGTGCCAGCAGAGGAGCGGGGGGGGTTATGGAGCAGTTCTTC. Its translation: CASRGAGGVMEQFF. The V call is TRBV6-6, the J call TRBJ2-1; 10 bases match TRBD2. The CDR3 runs to 14 residues. The V segment lost 6 bases and the J segment 10 bases; nucleotides outside the gene matches: 9. CDR1 is MNHNY, CDR2 SVGAGI, per germline (reference sequence).

This clone was seen a few times. V gene TRBV6-5 combines with J gene TRBJ2-3, with D possibly TRBD1 on 6 matching bases. Germline-derived CDR1 and CDR2 are MNHEY and SVGAGI. V shed 4 bases and J shed 3 bases, with 14 bases lying between them. The CDR3 has 15 residues. The CDR3 DNA reads as TGTGCCAGCAGTTTTGGGGGCAGGGATACAGATACGCAGTATTTT. It translates to CASSFGGRDTDTQYF.

There are a few counts of this clone. The rearrangement links TRBV19 to TRBJ1-3, with D unresolved. Germline assignment: CDR1 LNHDA and CDR2 SQIVND (reference sequence). The V end was cut by 4 bases, the J end by 16 bases, with 17 bases between. This CDR3 region has 12 residues. The CDR3 reads CASSTSSKPWYF. CDR3 sequence (DNA): TGTGCCAGTAGTACTTCATCGAAGCCATGGTATTTT. Full variable domain (remainder filled in from reference TRBV19 and TRBJ1-3): DGGITQSPKYLFRKEGQNVTLSCEQNLNHDAMYWYRQDPGQGLRLIYYSQIVNDFQKGDIAEGYSVSREKKESFPLTVTSAQKNPTAFYLCASSTSSKPWYFGEGSWLTVV.

This chain joins TRBV5-1 and TRBJ1-2, with a tentative D call TRBD1 (5 bases). Germline V gives CDR1 SGHRS, CDR2 YFSETQ. With 4 bases removed from V and 8 bases from J, the gap between germline ends came to 21 bases. This CDR3 region has 15 residues. CDR3 amino acids: CASSETARGLGGYTF. The DNA for the CDR3 is TGCGCCAGCAGCGAAACCGCCCGGGGCCTGGGAGGCTACACCTTC.

This clone has a handful of counts. This sequence joins TRBV29-1 and TRBJ2-1; the match to TRBD2 covers 9 bases. In germline, CDR1 is SQVTM, CDR2 ANQGSEA. Trimming took 3 bases from V and 13 from J; bases not matched to a gene: 7. The CDR3 has 12 residues. CDR3 region: CSVDRRGGYQFF. The CDR3, as DNA: TGCAGCGTTGACAGGCGGGGGGGTTACCAGTTCTTC.

There are a few counts of this clone. The chain uses TRBV29-1 and TRBJ2-7; 8 bases map to TRBD1. V trimming: 1 base; J trimming: 5 bases; junction bases outside the gene matches: 7. Germline assignment: CDR1 SQVTM and CDR2 ANQGSEA. There are 14 residues in the CDR3. CDR3 bases: TGCAGCGTTGAAGGGTACAGGGGGAGCAACGAGCAGTACTTC. This gives the protein CSVEGYRGSNEQYF.

This clone was seen a few times. The chain recombines TRBV7-9 with TRBJ1-2; unclear D gene. The germline V gene encodes CDR1 SEHNR and CDR2 FQNEAQ (reference sequence). The CDR3 extends over 13 amino acids. Between the trimmed V and J ends, which lost 1 base and 6 bases, there was a span of 9 bases. CDR3 DNA sequence: TGTGCCAGCAGCTTAGAATTGTTACATGGCTACACCTTC. Its protein is CASSLELLHGYTF.

The chain uses TRBV9 and TRBJ2-3; 7 nucleotides match TRBD2. The germline gives CDR1 SGDLS, CDR2 YYNGEE. V was pared by 7 bases and J by 4 bases, with 0 bases of the junction left unmatched. This CDR3 spans 11 amino acids. This chain's CDR3 is CASAGADTQYF. CDR3 nucleotide sequence: TGTGCCAGCGCGGGGGCAGATACGCAGTATTTT.

This clone was counted between two and nine times. This chain joins TRBV7-2 and TRBJ2-5; D is undetermined. Trimming shortened V by 1 base and J by 2 bases, and 14 bases separated the two germline ends. This CDR3 region has 16 residues. Germline V gives CDR1 SGHTA, CDR2 FQGNSA. As DNA, the CDR3 is TGTGCCAGCAGCTTAGTACTTGGCATCCTTCAAGAGACCCAGTACTTC. Translated: CASSLVLGILQETQYF.

This clone came up a few times. V is TRBV5-1 and J is TRBJ2-2; 7 nucleotides match TRBD2. The CDR3 extends over 16 amino acids. V shed 3 bases and J 4 bases; nucleotides not matched to a gene: 9. Germline V gives CDR1 SGHRS, CDR2 YFSETQ. The CDR3 DNA follows: TGCGCCAGCAGCTCCCCTGCGGGGGTTGGCACCGGGGAGCTGTTTTTT. Protein sequence: CASSSPAGVGTGELFF.

The chain links TRBV14 to TRBJ2-5; D is perhaps TRBD1 (6 bases). CDR1 is SGHDN, CDR2 FVKESK, per germline. The CDR3 length is 16 residues. Trimming pared 3 bases from V and 3 bases from J, leaving 17 bases between. This CDR3 is CASSQGFRTEKETQYF. The CDR3, as DNA: TGTGCCAGCAGCCAGGGCTTCCGGACAGAGAAAGAGACCCAGTACTTC.

In its sample, this clone was seen a few times. The gene calls are TRBV12-2 and TRBJ1-2; TRBD1 was called by the table and not checked on the DNA. TRBV12-2 is termed a pseudogene. The CDR3 consists of 16 residues. The CDR3 nucleotides are TGTGCAAGTCGCTTAGCGCCGCGGGGACAGTCCTGTGGCTACACCTTC. It specifies CASRLAPRGQSCGYTF.

A few counts support this clone. The chain employs TRBV5-4 and TRBJ1-2, with unresolved D. CDR3 length equals 13 residues. Germline V gene lookup returns CDR1 SGHNT and CDR2 YYREEE (reference sequence). Between the trimmed V and J ends, which lost 0 bases and 0 bases, there was a span of 3 bases. The CDR3 here is CASSLVANYGYTF. The CDR3 DNA is TGTGCCAGCAGCTTGGTGGCTAACTATGGCTACACCTTC.

CDR3 nucleotides: TGTGCCAGCAGTGAAGCTTATCCGACAGGTCTGTACTTC. Translated, it gives CASSEAYPTGLYF. The genes are TRBV6-1 and TRBJ2-4; tentative D call: TRBD1 (6 bases). This CDR3 contains 13 residues. Germline CDR1 MNHNS, CDR2 SASEGT. Trimming took off 0 bases at V and 15 bases at J, with 15 bases between the two ends.

This clone was observed a few times. V usage is TRBV4-3 and J usage is TRBJ2-4; 7 nucleotides match TRBD2. Germline V gene data show CDR1 as LGHNA and CDR2 as YSLEER. The J segment lost 2 bases and the V segment lost 0 bases, leaving 7 bases of the junction unmatched. CDR3 length: 17 amino acids. The CDR3 region is CASSQDSSGVTKNIQYF. As DNA, the CDR3 is TGCGCCAGCAGCCAAGACTCCAGCGGGGTTACCAAAAACATTCAGTACTTC.

This clone was observed once. The chain uses TRBV5-1 and TRBJ1-5; the D is unclear. The CDR3 consists of 13 residues. Germline V gene data show CDR1 as SGHRS and CDR2 as YFSETQ. The V gene lost 4 bases and the J gene lost 4 bases, with 9 bases spanning the gap. DNA of the CDR3: TGCGCCAGCAGCGCCGACGGAAATCAGCCCCAGCATTTT. Protein: CASSADGNQPQHF.

J is TRBJ1-6 and V is TRBV30; 8 nucleotides agree with TRBD1. V trimming: 1 base; J trimming: 16 bases; junction bases outside the gene matches: 6. Germline loops: CDR1 GTSNPN, CDR2 SVGIG (reference sequence). The CDR3 is 12 amino acids. DNA of the CDR3: TGTGCCTGGAGTGAGGACAGGGAGGTACTCCACTTT. Translating it yields CAWSEDREVLHF.

This clone was recorded a few times. The rearrangement uses TRBV7-6 and TRBJ2-1; tentatively, D is TRBD2 (5 bases). The CDR3 extends over 15 amino acids. Germline V gene lookup returns CDR1 SGHVS and CDR2 FNYEAQ. V lost 5 bases to trimming and J lost 4 bases, with 15 bases between them. Here the CDR3 DNA reads TGTGCCAGCAGCCCAAGCGGACCGGTTTACAATGAGCAGTTCTTC. Translated, it gives CASSPSGPVYNEQFF.